This T cell receptor (beta chain) was found in a study of shared T cell receptors in the human thymus (dated by TCRdb to the early 2020s). In the study overall: The study investigated the way shared, self-reactive T-cell receptor alpha chains are produced in the human thymus.

The CDR3 holds 20 amino acids from the cysteine to the phenylalanine. Just CDR3 DNA is preserved here, 60 bases in frame from base 1. For this chain, trimming is 2 bases at the V end and 2 bases at the J end, and the number of junction bases without a gene match is 16. The germline V gene (reference sequence) specifies MNHEY as CDR1 and SMNVEV as CDR2. A note on this clone: Its target antigen remains unknown. The input lacks base qualities; no much larger clone sits a single base away.

Library preparation used the immunoSEQ multiplex PCR assay. The clones in this table, taken by TCRdb from immuneACCESS, are in-frame only. Not every clone is retained; where verified, under half of the shortfall comes from an unresolved V gene, and the cause of the rest is unknown. This sample comprises about 500,000 clones, about four fifths of them detected only once. The ten largest clones capture approximately 0.013% of the sample. The sample also formed part of further work on human thymus T cells. The second study reports: Donors were immunologically healthy infants undergoing open corrective cardiac surgery for congenital heart defects in Finland. The thymus tissue came from surgical resects taken out during corrective cardiac surgery. V and J gene segment usage appeared biased in both thymic and peripheral blood repertoires. Highly overlapping thymic TCR repertoires among unrelated individuals were reported in the related research. The study used roughly 8 infant thymus samples plus four related peripheral blood samples to characterize TCR alpha and beta repertoires. Donor ages ranged from roughly 7 to 250 days, and the cohort comprised six male and a couple of female infants. Thymocytes were freed from the tissue by mechanical means and kept at -70 degrees C as pellets of 10-30 million cells. A QIAsymphony instrument was used to extract genomic DNA from the frozen cell pellets. The immunoSEQ multiplex PCR assay was used to amplify the TCRB and TCRAD loci from a standardized amount of quality-controlled genomic DNA. The amplicons covered the V(D)J region and were long enough to include the CDR3 and to identify the V and J genes. The commercial immunoSEQ service was used to sequence amplicons on an Illumina platform. Primer bias and sequencing errors were corrected as previously described, and TCRAD and TCRB definitions were based on the IMGT database. Repertoires were analysed with immunoSEQ Analyzer 3.0 and VDJTools, covering basic statistics, V/J segment usage, diversity estimates, rarefaction and pairwise overlap. Chao1, ChaoE, Efron-Thisted, Shannon and inverse Simpson indices were used to estimate diversity, which was also estimated on datasets down-sampled to the smallest sample. Repertoire overlap used strict matching of CDR3 nucleotide sequence, V gene and J gene, with Jaccard-based multidimensional scaling clustering. Thymus samples yielded on average approximately 860,000 unique TCRB clonotypes, compared with around 79,000 from blood samples.

The receptor was derived from a boy under three years old with a congenital heart defect. Donor details come from another sample of the same person, matched by shared clones. This chain is built from TRBV27 and TRBJ2-1, with 9 junctional bases fitting TRBD2. The sample comprised thymocytes. The CDR3 protein is CASSLGALSRLAEPYNEQFF. Read as DNA, the sequence is TGTGCCAGCAGTTTAGGGGCCCTGAGCAGACTAGCGGAACCCTACAATGAGCAGTTCTTC.